This T cell receptor beta chain was observed in a study of Graves' ophthalmopathy and Graves' hyperthyroidism. Study in general: The blood sample was drawn at first diagnosis and before any treatment. Study-wide results and caveats: Ophthalmopathy progression prediction by the model yielded a sensitivity of 60% to 71% and a specificity of approximately 77%.

This clonotype was counted a few times. Its specificity is not known. Uncontrolled infections, pregnancy, lactation or other autoimmune diseases led to patient exclusion. RNA transcripts were the template, and TCR beta CDR3 regions were amplified from them. An opening RT-PCR round employed HTBI primers and preceded a second-round multiplex PCR. TCRdb used MiXCR to reprocess the multiplex PCR reads, holding one entry per CDR3 protein. The sample includes roughly 300,000 distinct CDR3 sequences, about a sixth of them seen just once. Germline V gives CDR1 MNHNS, CDR2 SASEGT. The CDR3 totals 16 residues. V was cut by 7 bases and J by 3 bases, with 18 bases left in between.

This TCR was recovered from an adult man with Graves' ophthalmopathy. J is TRBJ2-2 and V is TRBV6-1; the D call may be TRBD1 or TRBD2 (6 bases each). Sequenced sample: peripheral blood. This CDR3 reads CASKKKGGEYTGELFF. The CDR3 bases are TGTGCCAGCAAAAAAAAGGGGGGCGAGTACACCGGGGAGCTGTTTTTT.